This TCR beta chain came from a study of tumor-infiltrating lymphocytes in primary liver carcinoma. The authors made TCR beta cDNA from 400 to 550 ng total RNA with a constant-region primer. Library construction for TCR beta comprised three nested multiplex PCR rounds performed with slightly modified ARM-PCR. A C-beta reverse primer was combined with TRBV1-TRBV30 forward primers in the first two PCR rounds, and each round had 10 cycles. TCRdb re-called the multiplex PCR reads with MiXCR, one entry per CDR3 protein. This sample has about 120,000 distinct CDR3 sequences, with under 70% found just once. J was trimmed by 5 bases and V by 6 bases; bases with no gene match: 8. CDR1 is DFQATT, CDR2 SNEGSKA, per germline (reference sequence). The CDR3 has 14 residues. Between about 20 and 30 mg of unsorted bulk tissue served as the source from which RNA and DNA were co-extracted. Through surgical resection, the patients' primary liver carcinoma was treated. Infection with HBV was chronic in patients; they were treatment-naive.

Sample: tumor-adjacent normal liver tissue. This rearrangement joins TRBV20-1 to TRBJ2-7; TRBD2 matches at 12 bases. This clonotype was obtained from a woman in her sixties with primary liver carcinoma and hepatitis B virus infection. CDR3 DNA sequence: TGCAGTGCCCACCGACTAGCGGGAGATCACGAGCAGTACTTC. It codes for CSAHRLAGDHEQYF.